The 15 T cell receptor beta chains presented below share a single source sample, sequenced in a study of breast tumors, draining lymph nodes, adjacent tissues. TCRdb reprocessed the multiplex PCR reads with MiXCR, giving one entry per CDR3 protein. There are some 100,000 distinct CDR3 sequences in the sample; about 20% occur only once, and under 1.5% lies in the top ten. The lymph nodes were axillary draining lymph nodes from breast cancer patients. Material: axillary lymph node tissue. All receptors come from a female donor with breast cancer. Some clones in this sample may be carry-over from other donors' samples.

The CDR3 is CAISRLAGGTSDNEQFF. The CDR3 nucleotides are TGTGCCATCAGTAGGCTAGCGGGAGGAACTTCCGACAATGAGCAGTTCTTC. V usage is TRBV10-3 and J usage is TRBJ2-1, with 11 bases identical to TRBD2. The junction had 11 bases not matched to a gene; V was cut back by 5 bases and J by 5 bases. The germline gives CDR1 ENHRY, CDR2 SYGVKD. This CDR3 comprises 17 residues.

This clonotype was observed at least ten times. The chain has TRBV6-6 and TRBJ2-1, with D perhaps matching TRBD1 (6 bases). Trimming left V 2 bases short and J 5 bases short, with 19 bases between. CDR1 and CDR2 (germline): MNHNY, SVGAGI (reference sequence). This CDR3 contains 17 residues. The CDR3 DNA is TGTGCCAGCAGTTACCCCCCCACAGGGCCCAACCACAATGAGCAGTTCTTC. This codes for CASSYPPTGPNHNEQFF.

Remarks on this clonotype: This sequence may be a read error, since a much larger clone differs from it by one base. The gene calls are TRBV6-1 and TRBJ2-3; D remains unclear. The CDR3 spans 14 residues. V was cut by 3 bases and J by 8 bases, with 15 bases left in between. CDR1 and CDR2 from the germline V gene are MNHNS and SASEGT. The CDR3 nucleotides read TGTGCCAGCAGTGAGATTCCGCCCCCAGGTACGCAGTATTTT. Protein product: CASSEIPPPGTQYF.

The sample holds many counts of this clonotype. This sequence joins TRBV7-2 and TRBJ2-3, with D unresolved. Per the germline V gene, CDR1 is SGHTA and CDR2 is FQGNSA. V lost 6 bases and J lost 2, with 9 bases in between. This CDR3 comprises 13 residues. The CDR3 DNA follows: TGTGCCAGCAGTCCAATCCACACAGATACGCAGTATTTT. Protein: CASSPIHTDTQYF.

Regarding this clonotype: Since a much larger clone is just one base distant, this may be a read error. J is TRBJ1-2 and V is TRBV30; D call uncertain. Per germline, CDR1 GTSNPN and CDR2 SVGIG (reference sequence). CDR3 length equals 11 residues. The CDR3 DNA reads as TGTGCCTGGAAGACGGTTAGTGGCTACGCCTTC. Translation gives CAWKTVSGYAF.

This clonotype was counted ten times or more. CDR3 sequence (DNA): TGCGCCAGCAGCTTGTCGGGGTTGGAGAGTGGCTACACCTTC. Its translation is CASSLSGLESGYTF. This sequence joins TRBV5-1 and TRBJ1-2; D remains ambiguous. Trimming stripped 1 base from V and 7 bases from J, with 14 bases between. The CDR3 runs to 14 residues. Per germline, CDR1 SGHRS and CDR2 YFSETQ.

This clonotype has ten or more counts. This sequence joins TRBV20-1 and TRBJ2-5, with a weak D call TRBD1 (6 bases). CDR3 length: 13 amino acids. Per germline, CDR1 DFQATT and CDR2 SNEGSKA (reference sequence). V shed 4 bases and J shed 1 base, with 10 bases lying between them. For the CDR3, the DNA is TGCAGTGCTATGTCCAGGGGCCAAGAGACCCAGTACTTC. It is translated as CSAMSRGQETQYF.

On this clonotype: This may be a read error, as it is one base from a much larger clone. As the CDR3 is not closed by the conserved phenylalanine or tryptophan, this likely results from a read error. The chain carries TRBV4-1 and TRBJ2-5, with TRBD1 identical over 9 bases. This CDR3 is built from 14 residues. The germline gives CDR1 MGHRA, CDR2 YSYEKL. The V and J ends lost 5 bases and 7 bases, in that order; junction bases with no gene match: 8. The CDR3 loop is CASSSPGTGRTQYL. CDR3 in DNA: TGCGCCAGCAGCTCCCCCGGGACAGGGAGGACCCAGTACCTC.

This clonotype was counted ten times or more. The chain's CDR3 is CASSEAGTQYF. The CDR3 nucleotides read TGTGCCAGCAGTGAAGCAGGGACGCAGTACTTC. This sequence joins TRBV6-1 and TRBJ2-7, with D possibly being TRBD1 or TRBD2 (5 bases each). Germline CDR1 and CDR2: MNHNS and SASEGT. V was trimmed by 0 bases and J by 9 bases, leaving 6 bases between them. The CDR3 consists of 11 residues.

This clonotype was recorded at least ten times. The chain joins TRBV7-2 to TRBJ2-7, with 7 positions matching TRBD2. The J segment lost 1 base and the V segment lost 5 bases, leaving 11 bases of the junction unmatched. The CDR3 sequence is 16 residues long. The germline CDR1 and CDR2 sequences are SGHTA and FQGNSA. The CDR3 reads CASSPGGLARSYEQYF. Written as DNA, the CDR3 is TGTGCCAGCAGCCCGGGGGGACTCGCCCGGTCCTACGAGCAGTACTTC.

This clonotype has a count of ten or more. The rearrangement links TRBV6-1 to TRBJ2-7, with unresolved D. The CDR3 totals 13 residues. The germline CDR1 and CDR2 sequences are MNHNS and SASEGT. The ends were cut back, 5 bases at V and 0 bases at J, with 8 bases in the middle. CDR3: CASSRTVSYEQYF. CDR3 coding DNA: TGTGCCAGCAGTAGGACGGTCTCCTACGAGCAGTACTTC.

This clonotype was recorded many times. The chain employs TRBV19 and TRBJ1-5; 7 bases line up with TRBD1. The CDR3 has 15 residues. Germline V gives CDR1 LNHDA, CDR2 SQIVND (reference sequence). The V gene end was trimmed by 10 bases and the J gene end by 8 bases; junction bases not matched to a gene: 17. The DNA of the CDR3 is TGTGCCACCCTCGCCCTCGGACAGGCGAGAGAGCCCCAGCATTTT. Its translation: CATLALGQAREPQHF.

This clonotype has ten or more counts. The rearrangement uses TRBV7-8 and TRBJ2-6; D is ambiguous. CDR3 length: 15 residues. Germline V lookup: CDR1 SGHVS, CDR2 FQNEAQ. Trimming cost V 1 base and J 0 bases, with 4 bases left between them. The CDR3 region is CASSLVFSGANVLTF. The CDR3 DNA is TGTGCCAGCAGCTTAGTTTTCTCTGGGGCCAACGTCCTGACTTTC.

This clonotype was counted at least ten times. The gene calls are TRBV6-1 and TRBJ1-5, with 10 bases lining up with TRBD1. Looked up from germline, CDR1 is MNHNS and CDR2 is SASEGT. The CDR3 sequence is 17 residues long. Trimming took 6 bases from V and 2 from J; bases not matched to a gene: 10. In DNA, the CDR3 is TGTGCCAGCAGCCTAGACAGGGGGCCTACCCGCAATCAGCCCCAGCATTTT. As protein: CASSLDRGPTRNQPQHF.

In this sample, this clonotype turned up many times. The V gene is TRBV2, the J gene TRBJ2-3; TRBD1 matches at 9 bases. Trimming took 6 bases from V and 3 from J; bases not matched to a gene: 1. The CDR3 loop spans 13 amino acids. From germline, CDR1 is SNHLY and CDR2 FYNNEI. CDR3 sequence (DNA): TGTGCCAGCAGGACAGGGGGAACAGATACGCAGTATTTT. Translation: CASRTGGTDTQYF. The complete variable domain, with remaining parts taken from reference TRBV2 and TRBJ2-3, reads EPEVTQTPSHQVTQMGQEVILRCVPISNHLYFYWYRQILGQKVEFLVSFYNNEISEKSEIFDDQFSVERPDGSNFTLKIRSTKLEDSAMYFCASRTGGTDTQYFGPGTRLTVL.